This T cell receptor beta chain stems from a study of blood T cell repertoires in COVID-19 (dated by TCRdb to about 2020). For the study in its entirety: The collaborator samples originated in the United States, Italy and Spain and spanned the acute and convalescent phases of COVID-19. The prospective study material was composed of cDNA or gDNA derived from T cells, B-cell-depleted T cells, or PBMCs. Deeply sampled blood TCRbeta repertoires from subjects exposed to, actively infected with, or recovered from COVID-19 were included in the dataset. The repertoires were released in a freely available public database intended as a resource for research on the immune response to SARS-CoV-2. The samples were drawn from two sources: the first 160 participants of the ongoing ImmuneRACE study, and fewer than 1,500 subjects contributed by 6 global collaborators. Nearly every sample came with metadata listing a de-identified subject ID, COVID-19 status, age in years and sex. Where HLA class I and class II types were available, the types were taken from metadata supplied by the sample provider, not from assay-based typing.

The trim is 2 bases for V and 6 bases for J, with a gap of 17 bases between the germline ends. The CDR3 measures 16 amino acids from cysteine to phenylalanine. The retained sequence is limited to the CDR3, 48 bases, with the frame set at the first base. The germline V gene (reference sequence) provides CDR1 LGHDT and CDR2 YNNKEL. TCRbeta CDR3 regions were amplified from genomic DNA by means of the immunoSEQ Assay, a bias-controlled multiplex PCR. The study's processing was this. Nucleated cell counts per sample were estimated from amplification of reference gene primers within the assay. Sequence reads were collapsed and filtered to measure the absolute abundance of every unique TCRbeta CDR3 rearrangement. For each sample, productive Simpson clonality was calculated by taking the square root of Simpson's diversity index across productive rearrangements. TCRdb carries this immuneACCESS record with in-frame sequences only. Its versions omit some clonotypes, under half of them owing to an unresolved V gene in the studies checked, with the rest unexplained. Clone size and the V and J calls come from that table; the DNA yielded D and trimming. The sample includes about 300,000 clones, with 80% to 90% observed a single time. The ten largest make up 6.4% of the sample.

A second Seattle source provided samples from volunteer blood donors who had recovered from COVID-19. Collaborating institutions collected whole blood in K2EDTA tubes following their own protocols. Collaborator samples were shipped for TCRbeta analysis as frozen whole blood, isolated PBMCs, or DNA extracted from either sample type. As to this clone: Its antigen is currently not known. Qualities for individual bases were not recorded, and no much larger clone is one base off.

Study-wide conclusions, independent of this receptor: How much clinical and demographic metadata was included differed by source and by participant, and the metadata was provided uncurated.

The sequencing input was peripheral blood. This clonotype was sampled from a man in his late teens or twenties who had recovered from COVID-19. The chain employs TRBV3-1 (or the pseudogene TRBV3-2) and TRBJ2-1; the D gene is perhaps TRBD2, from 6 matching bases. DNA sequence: TGTGCCAGCAGCCAACTTAAGACAGCGGGTCTCAATGAGCAGTTCTTC. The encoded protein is CASSQLKTAGLNEQFF.